The clone carrying this T cell receptor beta chain was picked up a small number of times. The CDR3 totals 16 residues. V was cut by 1 base and J by 0 bases, with 10 bases left in between. Germline CDR1 MGHRA, CDR2 YSYEKL. Unique molecular identifiers were used to barcode this TCRbeta library. One entry per CDR3 protein results from TCRdb running MiXCR on the PCR reads. The data show 250,000 to 350,000 distinct CDR3 sequences, around 9.6% seen once. This entry is derived from a study of T-cell reconstitution after alpha-beta-depleted transplantation in children. The sample was PBMCs from the stem cell graft donor, taken from the stem cell graft. This sequence originates from a human donor who donated a stem cell graft to a child with SCID. The chain combines TRBV4-1 with TRBJ1-5; D perhaps matches TRBD1 (5 bases). CDR3 sequence (DNA): TGCGCCAGCAGCCAAGTATTAGGGGCTAGCAATCAGCCCCAGCATTTT. Translating gives CASSQVLGASNQPQHF.